The present T cell receptor (beta chain) was sequenced within a study of shared clonotypes between healthy human individuals. Generated by immunoSEQ multiplex PCR, the TCRdb table keeps only in-frame clones and is missing some. This sample has roughly 2.1 million clones, with approximately 94% found just once. Cells designated naive CD8 were CD45RO-negative and were positively selected for CCR7, with terminally differentiated effector memory CD45RA+ cells excluded. The CDR3 is made up of 13 amino acids. Per germline, CDR1 SGHRS and CDR2 YFSETQ. The germline V and J ends were trimmed by 0 bases and 5 bases, with 8 bases remaining between them.

The TCR originated in a man in his late teens or twenties in good health. Some clones in this sample may be carry-over from other donors' samples. Sequenced: naive CD8+ T cells from PBMCs. The chain employs TRBV5-1 and TRBJ2-5; unclear D gene. For the CDR3, the DNA is TGCGCCAGCAGCTTGGCACTGGGGGAGACCCAGTACTTC. Translating it yields CASSLALGETQYF.